This record looks at one T cell receptor (beta chain) sequence and its context. The target of this receptor is not known. One end of the junction fails to match germline, which may point to a read error. Other DNA sequences in this sample translate to the same CDR3. The data derive from a study of beta chain features in type 1 diabetes (dated 2018 in TCRdb). Looking at the study overall: Mean age, gender distribution, total cell number and subset yield did not differ between patients and healthy donors. A total of about 100,000,000 sorted cells were examined across all samples, and RNA yield correlated strongly with the number of cells per subset. In the study, TCRB repertoires of sorted circulating CD4+ T cell subsets from recently diagnosed type 1 diabetes patients were compared with those of matched healthy donors. Regulatory and stem cell-like memory subsets were obtained from only 8 patients and about eight healthy donors, while naive and central memory subsets were obtained from all 30 or so donors. Study-wide conclusions, independent of this receptor: Naive, central memory and regulatory TCRB repertoires appeared more similar among patients than among healthy donors. PCR might favor shorter templates, but patient and control samples were amplified and corrected together, so any skew would affect both groups equally. Sequencing cDNA rather than genomic DNA could over-represent highly expressing activated cells, although activation and CD3 levels did not differ between groups. Type 1 diabetes patients showed a moderate but significant shortening of TCRB CDR3 length in all four CD4+ subsets. Because small numbers of individuals were included in the HLA sub-analyses, any influence of HLA type on TCRB rearrangement was left unresolved. Fewer insertions and more nucleotide deletions at VDJ recombination sites were observed in patients with type 1 diabetes, implying thymic rearrangement abnormalities.

CDR1 and CDR2 are read off the germline V gene (reference sequence) as SEHNR and FQNEAQ. From the cysteine up to the phenylalanine, the CDR3 has a length of 15 residues. Only the CDR3 region is kept as DNA, spanning 45 bases read in frame from base 1. Each donor gave one peripheral blood draw, approximately 0.11 L on average, collected into heparinised tubes. Using a panel that included CD45RO, CCR7, CD25, CD127, CD95 and CD27, naive, central memory, regulatory and stem cell-like memory CD4+ T cells were sorted on a BD FACSAria II. A purity above 95% was achieved for all sorted populations. PBMCs were isolated right away by Lymphoprep density gradient centrifugation and were stained directly, without culture. So that batch effects would be minimized, each experiment stained and sorted samples in pairs, pairing one healthy donor with one patient. The entire isolated RNA was reverse transcribed using the High Capacity cDNA Reverse Transcription Kit, and thus expressed TCRB transcripts were sequenced. For stem cell-like memory T cell samples, survey-depth immunoSEQ sequencing was used, averaging approximately 950,000 total reads per sample. Sorted cells were lysed in RLT buffer and RNA was extracted with DNase-treated RNeasy Micro or Mini kits, depending on cell number. Each cell subset was processed on its own to prevent cross-contamination, while patient and healthy donor samples were processed together. TCRB sequences were amplified from cDNA with the immunoSEQ multiplex PCR, producing 87-bp fragments spanning the CDR3 region. Sequencing of the amplicons was performed on the Illumina HiSeq platform. The authors' pipeline ran thus. PCR bias was computationally corrected using synthetic template baselines, reads within Hamming distance 2 were collapsed, and singletons that could not be merged were discarded. Reads were aligned against IMGT so that V, D and J genes, CDR3 length and insertions or deletions at six rearrangement sites could be assigned. Within each subset, clonotype counts were normalized to sorted cell number, after which true diversity and Gini coefficients were computed with the tcR R package. Repertoire sharing was quantified using the overlap coefficient calculated on TCRB nucleotide sequences. The table was pulled from immuneACCESS by TCRdb, which kept in-frame rearrangements only. Such tables lose some clones; where checked, under half of the loss comes from unresolved V genes, and the rest has no known cause. That table is the source of V, J and clone size, and D and trimming were worked out from the DNA. The sample contains some 47,000 clones, approximately 44% of them found a single time. The ten largest clonotypes hold 0.13% of the sample.

The TCR was taken from a man aged 30 to 39 with type 1 diabetes. The sample consisted of stem cell memory CD4+ T cells from blood. The cell subset or site label on this specimen signifies: stem cell-like memory CD4+ T cells. The V and J genes are TRBV7-9 and TRBJ2-1, and TRBD2 matches 7 of the central bases. The nucleotide sequence is given as TGTGCCAGCAGCTTAGAGGCGGAGCGGGGTAATGAGCAATTCTTC. It translates to CASSLEAERGNEQFF.